The following is a T cell receptor beta chain sequence with its context. The antigen is unknown. The data were produced by immunoSEQ multiplex PCR, yet TCRdb's version contains in-frame clones alone and is incomplete. Found here are about 110,000 clones, 70% to 90% of them singletons; the top ten hold over 1.3%. The data were obtained in a study of cytomegalovirus exposure and HLA in healthy donors. Trimming removed 2 bases at V and 3 bases at J, with 18 bases between. CDR1 is KGHSH, CDR2 LQKENI, per germline. There are 17 residues in the CDR3. General study points: Cytomegalovirus status, reportedly, was diagnosed with high specificity and sensitivity by the classifier.

The 120-subject validation cohort, separate from the approximately 670-subject first cohort, included the donors. V gene TRBV18 combines with J gene TRBJ2-3; a possible D gene is TRBD2 (5 bases). The sequence was collected from a woman aged 25-40 years in good health and CMV-seropositive. Specimen: PBMCs. This chain's CDR3 is CASSPDVVAGGTDTQYF. The CDR3, as DNA: TGTGCCAGCTCACCAGACGTAGTAGCTGGAGGTACAGATACGCAGTATTTT.